The sample holds many counts of the clone carrying this T cell receptor (beta chain). Antigen specificity is unknown. The PBMCs had their origin in more than 9.5 ml of fresh peripheral blood. Amplification yielded TCR beta CDR3 regions, with RNA transcripts as the source. Using the HTBI primer set, a first-round RT-PCR was run on the TCR CDR3. TCRdb fed the multiplex PCR reads into MiXCR, producing one record per CDR3 protein. The sample lists around 520,000 distinct CDR3 sequences, about 24% occurring once. This entry belongs to a study of T cells in Graves' hyperthyroidism and ophthalmopathy. Study-level information: Peripheral blood specimens were obtained at initial diagnosis, prior to any treatment.

Broader study findings: The authors' 13 V-J model separated ophthalmopathy from stable hyperthyroidism. Most thyroid-expanded clonotypes above 0.001 were also found in blood.

The CDR3 spans 14 residues. The germline V gene encodes CDR1 DFQATT and CDR2 SNEGSKA (reference sequence). Trimming took off 7 bases at V and 3 bases at J, with 19 bases between the two ends. This clonotype originated in a young woman with Graves' ophthalmopathy. Sequencing was performed on blood. The genes are TRBV20-1 and TRBJ2-7; D might be TRBD1 or TRBD2, each matching 5 bases. The CDR3 region is CSVHPPGPSYEQYF. CDR3 bases: TGCAGTGTCCACCCCCCGGGACCCAGCTACGAGCAGTACTTC.